The text below deals with one T cell receptor beta chain. The table lists this clonotype with a few counts. The antigen it binds to is not known. No clone much larger than this one lies a single base away; base qualities are absent. These data belong to a study of T cells after yellow fever vaccination (dated by TCRdb to between 2018 and 2021). Describing the broader study: The SMART-Seq v4 Ultra Low Input RNA kit was used to prepare libraries from fractions with low cell numbers. Blood was drawn at multiple timepoints before and after primary and secondary immunization, with bulk PBMC replicates and cell subsets isolated. To follow T-cell clones before and after both primary and booster YFV17D yellow fever vaccination, bulk TCR alpha and beta repertoires underwent longitudinal sequencing. Two healthy male donors made up the cohort, one aged 18 to 29 years and the other aged 30 to 40 years.

TCRdb shows the sequencer as Illumina NovaSeq 6000. TCR cDNA was synthesized by 5'RACE template switching, through which a universal primer site and unique molecular identifiers were introduced. cDNA synthesis was primed from both the TCR alpha and TCR beta constant segments. Libraries were amplified in two PCR steps, with sample barcodes and sequencing adapters added in the second step. Sequencing of libraries was done on Illumina HiSeq 2500 (2x100 bp) or NovaSeq (2x150 bp). Turning to the authors' computational methods: Demultiplexing of reads and collapsing into UMI consensus sequences were performed with MIGEC, and V(D)J alignment was carried out with MiXCR. Vaccine-responding clonotypes were identified with edgeR using replicate PBMC samples, with FDR below 0.01 and a log2 fold change above 5 up to day 15 being required. CD4 or CD8 identity was assigned to each bulk clonotype according to whether the clonotype was present at higher abundance in the sequenced CD4 repertoire or the sequenced CD8 repertoire. The public reads were quality trimmed at Q25 with fastp and then assembled into clones with MiXCR by TCRdb, keeping productive beta chains. Rows are combined by CDR3 protein, so each entry shows the most common genes and DNA. TCRdb, rather than the study authors, made the V and J calls. The sample profile shows 300,000 to 350,000 distinct CDR3 sequences; approximately 11% of them were found once. Less than 3.5% of the sample goes to the ten largest clones.

The treatment or condition label, read with the paper, signifies: live attenuated yellow fever vaccine strain. A standard Ficoll-Paque protocol was used to isolate PBMCs from peripheral blood. Dynabeads CD4 and CD8 positive selection kits were used to isolate the CD4 and CD8 T-cell fractions. RNA was extracted with TriZol from bulk PBMCs, CD4 and CD8 fractions, and dextramer-positive and dextramer-negative fractions. Broad study findings and their caveats: A small fraction of clonotypes appeared in both the CD4 and CD8 compartments, likely as a result of convergent recombination. Because only two donors were included in the study, the extent to which the findings can be generalized is limited. The secondary T-cell response was weaker than the primary response but faster, peaking on day 5 instead of day 15. FACS-sorted repertoires could contain abundant contaminating clonotypes from the bulk population, so computational filtering was required. After the booster, most clones that had expanded after primary vaccination were detected again (around 96% of CD4 and roughly 86% of CD8), suggesting broad maintenance of memory.

The CDR3 spans 13 residues, from the cysteine through the phenylalanine. Only the CDR3 portion is preserved as DNA: 39 bases, with reading frame beginning at the first base. Trimming costs V 5 bases and J 4 bases, and their ends lie 11 bases apart. Recombination connected TRBV12-3 or TRBV12-4 to TRBJ1-1, with the D gene too uncertain to name. Specimen: CD4+ T cells sorted from PBMCs, collected 45 days after the yellow fever booster vaccination. The receptor comes from a young man who received the YFV17D yellow fever vaccine. The DNA reads as follows: TGTGCCAGCAGTCTCAACCGGGCCACTGAAGCTTTCTTT. Protein translation: CASSLNRATEAFF.